Below are 19 T cell receptor beta chains sequenced from a single sample in a study of radiation and T cells in renal cell carcinoma. Time point: blood 2 weeks post-SBRT. The treatment is: 15 Gy SBRT to primary tumor, nephrectomy 4 weeks later. Sequencing was performed with immunoSEQ multiplex PCR; in TCRdb, only in-frame clones are kept and a portion is missing. This repertoire shows about 130,000 clones, more than 70% found once; its top ten account for 5.8%. The sample was blood, taken from a patient whose treatment included radiotherapy and nephrectomy. These receptors were obtained from a woman in her sixties or seventies with renal cell carcinoma.

The chain recombines TRBV11-3 with TRBJ1-2; D remains unclear. CDR1 is SGHNT and CDR2 is YENEEA in the germline V gene. Trimming took off 1 base at V and 4 bases at J, with 16 bases between the two ends. The length of the CDR3 is 16 residues. CDR3 in amino acids: CASSLGRQTEGYGYTF. The DNA for the CDR3 is TGTGCCAGCAGCTTAGGACGTCAGACGGAGGGCTATGGCTACACCTTC.

The chain carries TRBV5-4 and TRBJ2-7; 8 positions match TRBD1. The junction had 8 bases not matched to a gene; V was cut back by 4 bases and J by 5 bases. Germline values: CDR1 SGHNT, CDR2 YYREEE (reference sequence). CDR3 length: 14 residues. The CDR3 DNA is TGTGCCAGCAGCGAGACAGGGGTCAGGGACGAGCAGTACTTC. Translated: CASSETGVRDEQYF.

Notes on this clone: Other nucleotide sequences from this sample produce the same CDR3. The CDR3 loop reads CASSLEGGSNQPQHF. The DNA for the CDR3 is TGCGCCAGCAGCTTGGAGGGGGGAAGCAATCAGCCCCAGCATTTT. The genes are TRBV5-1 and TRBJ1-5; D might be TRBD1 (6 bases). In germline, CDR1 is SGHRS, CDR2 YFSETQ. Trimming left V 0 bases short and J 1 base short, with 8 bases between. The CDR3 has 15 residues.

V gene TRBV10-2 combines with J gene TRBJ2-3; 8 bases map to TRBD2. V lost 7 bases to trimming and J lost 2 bases; unmatched junction nucleotides: 8. CDR3 length: 15 amino acids. Germline V gene data show CDR1 as WSHSY and CDR2 as SAAADI. The CDR3 DNA reads TGCGCCAGCACCGATGGCGGGGGGCCCACAGATACGCAGTATTTT. It encodes CASTDGGGPTDTQYF.

Only a few counts were recorded for this clone. The gene calls are TRBV5-1 and TRBJ1-1; D uncertain. V was shortened by 4 bases and J by 3 bases, with 10 bases between the two germline ends. The CDR3 loop spans 13 amino acids. The germline CDR1 and CDR2 sequences are SGHRS and YFSETQ. For the CDR3, the DNA is TGCGCCAGCAGCACCGGGTCTCACACTGAAGCTTTCTTT. It translates to CASSTGSHTEAFF.

J is TRBJ1-4 and V is TRBV29-1; D is perhaps TRBD1 (5 bases). The germline V gene encodes CDR1 SQVTM and CDR2 ANQGSEA. V lost 8 bases and J 6 bases, leaving 13 bases between the germline ends. The length of the CDR3 is 12 residues. In nucleotides, the CDR3 is TGCAGCTCCTGGGACCGCTATGAAAAACTGTTTTTT. Translation: CSSWDRYEKLFF.

The rearrangement links TRBV30 to TRBJ2-1; D assignment may be TRBD1 or TRBD2 (5 bases each). The germline gives CDR1 GTSNPN, CDR2 SVGIG (reference sequence). The V end was cut by 3 bases, the J end by 8 bases, with 17 bases between. This CDR3 contains 14 residues. The CDR3 spells CAWRGTLWVHEQFF. CDR3 sequence (DNA): TGTGCCTGGAGGGGGACCCTATGGGTTCATGAGCAGTTCTTC.

This chain joins TRBV6-5 and TRBJ2-7; TRBD2 aligns across 8 bases. The CDR3 extends over 14 amino acids. J gave up 6 bases and V 4 bases, and 8 bases lay outside the gene matches. Germline assignment: CDR1 MNHEY and CDR2 SVGAGI. CDR3 protein: CASSSSGTRSEQYF. As DNA, the CDR3 is TGTGCCAGCAGTTCATCCGGGACTAGAAGCGAGCAGTACTTC.

The chain uses TRBV5-1 and TRBJ1-6, with 7 bases lining up with TRBD1. This CDR3 comprises 14 residues. Per the germline V gene, CDR1 is SGHRS and CDR2 is YFSETQ. With V trimmed by 4 bases and J by 9 bases, 7 bases remained unmatched. The CDR3 region has the DNA TGCGCCAGCAGCATTGACAGGGCAGGTTCACCCCTCCACTTT. Protein product: CASSIDRAGSPLHF.

V is TRBV5-6 and J is TRBJ1-1; 7 positions match TRBD1. The CDR3 has 15 amino acids. Trimming at V came to 1 base and at J to 5 bases, leaving 8 bases not matched to a gene. Germline V gene data show CDR1 as SGHDT and CDR2 as YYEEEE. The CDR3 DNA sequence: TGTGCCAGCAGCTTGTCGACAGGGCGGGGAACTGAAGCTTTCTTT. It encodes CASSLSTGRGTEAFF. The entire variable domain, with the rest obtained from reference TRBV5-6 and TRBJ1-1, is as follows: DAGVTQSPTHLIKTRGQQVTLRCSPKSGHDTVSWYQQALGQGPQFIFQYYEEEERQRGNFPDRFSGHQFPNYSSELNVNALLLGDSALYLCASSLSTGRGTEAFFGQGTRLTVV.

The V call is TRBV5-1, the J call TRBJ1-2; unclear D gene. This CDR3 region has 13 residues. V gave up 4 bases and J gave up 8 bases, with 15 bases separating them. Germline V gene sequence: CDR1 SGHRS, CDR2 YFSETQ. As DNA, the CDR3 is TGCGCCAGCAGCGACACTCCAGCCCGCGGCTACACCTTC. Amino acids: CASSDTPARGYTF.

J is TRBJ1-4 and V is TRBV2; a possible D gene is TRBD1 (6 bases). This CDR3 has 15 amino acids. Germline V lookup: CDR1 SNHLY, CDR2 FYNNEI. Trimming stripped 7 bases from V and 4 bases from J, with 16 bases between. The CDR3 sequence: CASKAGERSNEKLFF. The CDR3 DNA reads TGTGCCAGCAAGGCAGGGGAGCGTAGTAATGAAAAACTGTTTTTT.

This CDR3 is CASSLDMASGANVLTF. In nucleotides, the CDR3 is TGTGCCAGCAGCTTGGATATGGCCTCTGGGGCCAACGTCCTGACTTTC. The rearrangement uses TRBV5-4 and TRBJ2-6; D is unresolved. Trimming shortened V by 0 bases and J by 0 bases, and 7 bases separated the two germline ends. There are 16 residues in the CDR3. Germline CDR1 and CDR2: SGHNT and YYREEE (reference sequence).

This chain uses TRBV6-1 with TRBJ1-2; 10 bases match TRBD1. The J segment lost 6 bases and the V segment lost 5 bases, leaving 3 bases of the junction unmatched. CDR1 and CDR2 from the germline V gene are MNHNS and SASEGT. The CDR3 consists of 13 residues. The CDR3 sequence: CASSLDRGDGYTF. DNA for the CDR3: TGTGCCAGCAGTTTGGACAGGGGGGATGGCTACACCTTC.

V usage is TRBV7-2 and J usage is TRBJ1-2, with TRBD1 identical over 8 bases. The CDR3 has 15 amino acids. Looked up from germline, CDR1 is SGHTA and CDR2 is FQGNSA. The V gene end was trimmed by 1 base and the J gene end by 5 bases; junction bases not matched to a gene: 6. CDR3 sequence: CASSLGTGIGYGYTF. CDR3 bases: TGTGCCAGCAGCTTAGGGACAGGGATAGGGTATGGCTACACCTTC.

J is TRBJ2-3 and V is TRBV5-1; weak D call: TRBD2 (5 bases). The CDR3 runs 15 residues. V was clipped by 0 bases and J by 1 base, with 9 bases between them. CDR1 SGHRS and CDR2 YFSETQ come from the germline V gene. This CDR3 is CASSLESGRTDTQYF. The CDR3, as DNA: TGCGCCAGCAGCTTGGAGAGCGGTCGCACAGATACGCAGTATTTT.

The chain combines TRBV7-9 with TRBJ2-3, with TRBD2 matching 8 bases. The junction had 9 bases not matched to a gene; V was cut back by 4 bases and J by 6 bases. In germline, CDR1 is SEHNR, CDR2 FQNEAQ (reference sequence). The CDR3 sequence is 15 residues long. The CDR3 nucleotides are TGTGCCAGCAGCTCGGGCTCTAGCGGGTTTGATACGCAGTATTTT. This encodes CASSSGSSGFDTQYF.

The CDR3 loop is CASSSTGGNSPLHF. Written as DNA, the CDR3 is TGTGCCAGCTCCTCTACAGGGGGAAATTCACCCCTCCACTTT. J is TRBJ1-6 and V is TRBV6-6; 8 bases match TRBD1. Germline CDR1 MNHNY, CDR2 SVGAGI (reference sequence). This CDR3 comprises 14 residues. The V segment lost 8 bases and the J segment 7 bases; nucleotides outside the gene matches: 7.

The V call is TRBV27, the J call TRBJ1-1; no definite D call. V gave up 7 bases and J gave up 5 bases, with 14 bases separating them. Germline V gene data show CDR1 as MNHEY and CDR2 as SMNVEV (reference sequence). The length of the CDR3 is 13 residues. The CDR3 is CASTLIAGTEAFF. The CDR3 DNA is TGTGCCAGCACCCTAATTGCGGGAACTGAAGCTTTCTTT.